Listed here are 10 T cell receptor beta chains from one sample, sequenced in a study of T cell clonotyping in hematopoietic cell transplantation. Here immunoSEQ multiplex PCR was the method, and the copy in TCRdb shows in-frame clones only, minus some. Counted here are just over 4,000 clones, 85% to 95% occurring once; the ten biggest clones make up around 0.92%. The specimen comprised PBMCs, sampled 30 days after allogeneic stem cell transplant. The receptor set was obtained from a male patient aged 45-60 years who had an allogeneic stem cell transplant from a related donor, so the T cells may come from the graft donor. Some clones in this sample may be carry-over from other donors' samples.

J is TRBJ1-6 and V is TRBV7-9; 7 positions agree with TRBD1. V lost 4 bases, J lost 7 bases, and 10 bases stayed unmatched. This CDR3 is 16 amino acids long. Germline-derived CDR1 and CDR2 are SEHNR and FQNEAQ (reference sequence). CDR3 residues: CASSSERQGVNSPLHF. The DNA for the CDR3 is TGTGCCAGCAGCTCCGAACGGCAGGGGGTGAATTCACCCCTCCACTTT.

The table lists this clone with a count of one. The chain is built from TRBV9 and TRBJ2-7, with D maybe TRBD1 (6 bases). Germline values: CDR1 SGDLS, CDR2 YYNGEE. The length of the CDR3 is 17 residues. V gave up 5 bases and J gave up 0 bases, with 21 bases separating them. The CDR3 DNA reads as TGTGCCAGCAGTCCGCGACCCGGGACAAAGAGCTCCTACGAGCAGTACTTC. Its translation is CASSPRPGTKSSYEQYF.

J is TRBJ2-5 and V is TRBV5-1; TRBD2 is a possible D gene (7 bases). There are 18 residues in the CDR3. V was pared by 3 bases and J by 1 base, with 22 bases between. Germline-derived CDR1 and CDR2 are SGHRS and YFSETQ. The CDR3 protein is CASSSQPAGAAGQETQYF. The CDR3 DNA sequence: TGCGCCAGCAGCTCTCAACCGGCGGGGGCGGCAGGCCAAGAGACCCAGTACTTC.

CDR3 sequence reads: CASSPGGYNEQFF. The CDR3 nucleotides read TGTGCCAGCAGCCCGGGGGGGTACAATGAGCAGTTCTTC. The chain combines TRBV6-6 with TRBJ2-1; 8 positions match TRBD2. The trim removed 6 bases at V and 4 bases at J, leaving 2 bases unmatched. The germline V gene has CDR1 MNHNY and CDR2 SVGAGI (reference sequence). The CDR3 contains 13 residues.

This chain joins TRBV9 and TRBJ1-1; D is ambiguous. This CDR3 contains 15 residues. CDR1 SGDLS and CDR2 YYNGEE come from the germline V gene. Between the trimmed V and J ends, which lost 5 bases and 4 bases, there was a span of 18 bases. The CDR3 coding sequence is TGTGCCAGCAGTGCAATAGGGAGTGGGATCACTGAAGCTTTCTTT. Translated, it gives CASSAIGSGITEAFF.

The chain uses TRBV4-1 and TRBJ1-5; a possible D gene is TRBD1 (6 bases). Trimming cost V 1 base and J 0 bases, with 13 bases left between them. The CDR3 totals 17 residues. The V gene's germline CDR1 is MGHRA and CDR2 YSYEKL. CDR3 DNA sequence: TGCGCCAGCAGCCAAGGAGAGGGGGGGGGTAGCAATCAGCCCCAGCATTTT. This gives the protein CASSQGEGGGSNQPQHF.

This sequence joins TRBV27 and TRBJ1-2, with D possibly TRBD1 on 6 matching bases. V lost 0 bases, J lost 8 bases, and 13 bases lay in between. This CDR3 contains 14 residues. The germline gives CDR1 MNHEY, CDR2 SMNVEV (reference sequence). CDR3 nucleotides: TGTGCCAGCAGTTTATCACCCAGGGGAGAGGGCTACACCTTC. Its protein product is CASSLSPRGEGYTF.

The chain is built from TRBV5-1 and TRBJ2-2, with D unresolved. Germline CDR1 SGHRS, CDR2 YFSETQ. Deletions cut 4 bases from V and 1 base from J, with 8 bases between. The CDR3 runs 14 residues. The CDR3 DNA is TGCGCCAGCAGCAACTTTCTGAACACCGGGGAGCTGTTTTTT. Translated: CASSNFLNTGELFF. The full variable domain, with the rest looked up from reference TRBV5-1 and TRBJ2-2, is KAGVTQTPRYLIKTRGQQVTLSCSPISGHRSVSWYQQTPGQGLQFLFEYFSETQRNKGNFPGRFSGRQFSNSRSEMNVSTLELGDSALYLCASSNFLNTGELFFGEGSRLTVL.

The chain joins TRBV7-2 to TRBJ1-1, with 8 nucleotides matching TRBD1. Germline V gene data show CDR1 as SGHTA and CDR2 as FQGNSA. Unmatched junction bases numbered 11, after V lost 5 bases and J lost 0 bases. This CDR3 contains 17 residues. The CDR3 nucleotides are TGTGCCAGCAGCACCCGGACAGGGAGGAATATGAACACTGAAGCTTTCTTT. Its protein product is CASSTRTGRNMNTEAFF.

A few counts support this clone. The CDR3 here is CASSYSGRGTNEKLFF. The CDR3 DNA reads TGTGCCAGCAGTTACTCCGGCAGGGGGACAAATGAAAAACTGTTTTTT. This chain uses TRBV6-5 with TRBJ1-4; 7 positions agree with TRBD1. CDR1 and CDR2 (germline): MNHEY, SVGAGI. Germline trimming cut 0 bases from V and 5 bases from J; bases unmatched to any gene: 6. This CDR3 has 16 amino acids.